What follows are 2 T cell receptor beta chains derived from one specimen sequenced in a study of T cells in Graves' hyperthyroidism and ophthalmopathy. The investigators amplified TCR beta CDR3 regions from RNA transcripts. When the TCR CDR3 underwent first-round RT-PCR, the HTBI primer set was used. Via MiXCR, TCRdb re-called the multiplex PCR reads, giving one row per CDR3 protein. Among 450,000 to 650,000 distinct CDR3 sequences listed, less than 25% were seen once. Sequencing was carried out using blood. All receptors come from a man aged 18 to 30 with Graves' hyperthyroidism.

This clonotype was picked up many times. The chain carries TRBV11-2 and TRBJ2-7; no definite D call. V dropped 1 base and J dropped 6 bases, with 7 bases sitting between them. CDR1 SGHAT and CDR2 FQNNGV come from the germline V gene. This CDR3 spans 12 amino acids. DNA for the CDR3: TGTGCCAGCAGCTTAGGCTACCGCGAGCAGTACTTC. It encodes CASSLGYREQYF.

At least ten counts were recorded for this clonotype. The chain recombines TRBV27 with TRBJ1-1, with D tentatively TRBD1 (6 bases). This CDR3 is built from 15 residues. With 5 bases removed from V and 1 base from J, the gap between germline ends came to 14 bases. The germline V gene encodes CDR1 MNHEY and CDR2 SMNVEV (reference sequence). The CDR3 reads CASSNRVEANTEAFF. CDR3 DNA: TGTGCCAGCAGTAACAGGGTTGAAGCGAACACTGAAGCTTTCTTT.